The text below deals with one TCR beta chain. Its antigen remains undetermined. The sample holds no much larger clone one base away, and base qualities are not on file. This specimen comes from a study of cytomegalovirus exposure and HLA in healthy donors (dated by TCRdb to 2016 to 2017). About the investigation overall: An earlier analysis of 587 of the donors reported more than 250 Gb of sequence data and more than 90 million unique TCR beta sequences from about 200 million T cells. In a later genetic analysis, genome-wide SNP genotypes for 398 of the 666 donors were used, and that subset was treated as a discovery cohort. Among the roughly 390 genotyped donors, 75% to 90% belonged to the genetic ancestry cluster associated with self-reported Caucasian donors. An earlier analysis of several hundred of the donors applied high-throughput TCR beta sequencing to assess whether each TCR beta V gene segment acted as functional or pseudogenic. In a later analysis, previously published TCR beta repertoires from 500 to 750 donors were re-analyzed and high-resolution HLA genotyping was added so that TCR occurrence patterns could be studied. Rather than using new phenotypic data, the later analysis identified candidate immune exposures from TCR beta sequences and from how often those sequences occurred across donors. To predict cytomegalovirus infection status, the study brought together high-throughput TCR immunosequencing, statistical association of individual TCRs with disease status, and machine learning. Using immunosequencing, the study profiled T cell repertoires from 500 to 800 subjects and related those repertoires to cytomegalovirus serostatus. The aim of the study was to test whether cataloging public T cell receptors could identify signatures of past pathogen exposure. Both class I and class II loci were covered by HLA typing, at four-digit resolution. Every discovery cohort repertoire had been produced on one sequencing platform. Across approximately 420 genotyped donors of the cohort, an average of roughly 230,000 unique TCR beta nucleotide sequences per donor were sequenced, and around 19% of those sequences were non-productive. A separate validation cohort of approximately 130 different subjects was used in addition to the roughly 670-subject first cohort. Roughly 5 DR-DQ haplotypes were handled as single units for association and clustering, since linkage in the cohort was strong. Donor age, sex, ethnicity and CMV serostatus were compiled alongside the repertoire data. Typing coverage varied by locus: roughly 629-640 donors for A, B, C, DRB1 and DQB1; more than 500 for DQA1; nearly 610 for DPA1; approximately 450 for DPB1. An early release covering some 640 HLA-typed donors comprised approximately 290 gigabases of sequencing data and approximately 80 million unique TCR sequences.

The method behind the library was the immunoSEQ multiplex PCR assay. A mixture of 60 forward primers for TCR Vbeta segments and 13 reverse primers for TCR Jbeta segments was used in the multiplex PCR. The CDR3 region of rearranged TCR beta genes was amplified from genomic DNA by a multiplex PCR assay. The amplified TCR beta libraries were sequenced on the Illumina HiSeq System as 87-base-pair reads. Per the original workflow: A later analysis counted approximately 74 million unique TCR beta chains across the roughly 700 repertoires, and approximately 11 million of these chains were shared by at least two donors. Raw reads were error-corrected and collapsed into unique sequences by a nearest-neighbor algorithm in which closely related sequences were merged to remove PCR and sequencing errors. V, D and J gene segments were assigned by aligning CDR3 sequences to IMGT reference sequences. For a sequence to be retained, a match of at least six nucleotides to both a V gene segment and a J gene segment was required. A rearrangement was called productive if the CDR3 had no stop codons and remained in frame with V and J, and every other rearrangement was called non-productive. CDR3 was defined by IMGT convention, running from the second conserved V-encoded cysteine to the conserved J-encoded phenylalanine. The earlier analysis of 587 of the donors excluded sequences that lacked an unambiguous match to a single V gene segment. In an earlier analysis of around 590 of the donors, a V segment was called functional when productive rearrangements were above 56.7%, and segregating when the standard deviation between donors exceeded 5%. To diagnose cytomegalovirus status from the catalog of TCR beta chain sequences, a statistical classification framework was built. In a later analysis, TCR nucleotide sequences were compared against IMGT/GENE-DB human TR gene sequences so that V and J genes could be assigned. The TCRdist pipeline was used in a later analysis to assign CDR3 sequences and most-parsimonious VDJ recombination scenarios. A later analysis defined each TCR beta chain by its CDR3 amino acid sequence plus V-gene family, and excluded reads lacking a unique V-gene family. In a later analysis, fewer than 650 highly shared, low-generation-probability nucleotide sequences were removed to address suspected cross-contamination and a sequencing artifact. In a later analysis, a clonal expansion index for each public chain was calculated from normalized within-repertoire ranks of inferred template counts. In a later analysis, generation probabilities were computed with a VDJ recombination model fitted to out-of-frame rearrangements, and the resulting probabilities were checked against IGoR. A later analysis scored TCR-TCR, TCR-HLA and TCR-CMV co-occurrence with hypergeometric tests, applying a repertoire-size bias correction to TCR pairs. A later analysis estimated false discovery rates by permuting HLA or CMV assignments 20 times. In a later analysis, co-occurring TCRs were grouped using DBSCAN, and TCRdist sequence similarity was added for clustering within HLA-allele-positive subsets. For co-occurrence clustering, repertoires with fewer than 30,000 or more than 120,000 public chains were excluded, along with five repertoires with anomalous nucleotide sharing. The table was pulled from immuneACCESS by TCRdb, which kept in-frame rearrangements only. Such tables lose some clones; where checked, under half of the loss comes from unresolved V genes, and the rest has no known cause. V and J calls and clone size are copied from that table; D and trimming were computed from the DNA. The sample data list about 180,000 clones, and 75% to 80% of these were observed just once. The top ten clones comprise about 6.4% of the sample.

The cohort comprised hundreds of healthy bone marrow donors. At the time of sampling, every cohort member was nominally healthy, though immune exposures that went unrecorded were likely present. The donor tested CMV seropositive and was one of the 289 seropositive cohort members. A peripheral blood sample was collected from each donor, and TCR beta sequencing was performed on peripheral blood mononuclear cells. The Qiagen DNeasy Blood Extraction Kit was used to extract genomic DNA from the blood cell samples. Results and caveats for the whole study, not just this receptor: A later genetic analysis associated a missense DCLRE1C variant with V-gene and J-gene trimming of TCR beta chains, and an independent cohort replicated the association. Broadly in line with IMGT annotations, most TCR beta V segments showed up in productive rearrangements about 90% or about 30% of the time in an earlier analysis of around 600 of the donors. The classifier was reported to diagnose cytomegalovirus status with high specificity and sensitivity in both the original and validation cohorts. Only TCR beta chains were sequenced in this cohort, and the absence of alpha or paired-chain data limited detectable features. The earlier analysis of around 600 of the donors excluded seventeen rarely observed V segments, including chromosome 9 orphons, because counts were too low. In vitro tests confirmed that three of the cytomegalovirus-associated TCR beta chains recognize cytomegalovirus antigens. Several of the top co-occurrence clusters appeared to be linked to parvovirus B19, influenza, CMV and Epstein-Barr virus, according to a later analysis. In a later analysis, the rate of TCR association differed among HLA loci, with DRB1 alleles having the most associated TCRs and HLA-C alleles having the fewest. Most TCR sequences were observed very rarely across donors, whereas some public TCRs were present in many individuals. The study gave a list of about 150 TCR beta chains associated with cytomegalovirus. When HLA alleles, especially DR and DQ, strongly co-occurred, attributing TCR associations to individual alleles was difficult. Most CMV-associated TCR beta chains appeared to be HLA-restricted in a later analysis, and the HLA associations seemed to be driven largely by CMV exposure. A later analysis found that HLA-associated TCR beta chains were more clonally expanded and had lower generation probabilities than equally common non-associated chains. Because HLA typing was missing for some donors at each locus, association tests included only the typed subset. Compared with the approximately 700-donor mean, donors in an Asian-associated ancestry cluster had fewer N-insertions in productive TCRs, according to a later genetic analysis. The authors suggested that the approach could potentially be generalized to other disease states and immunological phenotypes. Correlated functional status among segregating V segments might reflect linkage disequilibrium, but an unknown experimental factor could not be ruled out. The only immune exposure information available for the cohort was CMV serostatus. The sequencing pipeline was judged likely to have produced a cluster of highly shared sequence variants as a technical artifact. A further reported finding was that TCR beta sequences accurately predicted the HLA-A and HLA-B alleles for most subjects in the first cohort. Presence/absence analyses assumed roughly uniform sequencing depth across donors, an assumption that may not hold. At a false discovery rate of 0.05, a later analysis linked about 16,000 TCR beta sequences to specific HLA alleles.

This TCR came from a man in his forties in good health and CMV-seropositive. The sequencing input was PBMCs.

The nucleotide sequence is given as TGTGCCAGCAGCCCCAGACAGGGATCGTACCAAGAGACCCAGTACTTC. The translation is CASSPRQGSYQETQYF. Here the chain combines TRBV7-9 and TRBJ2-5, and 7 junction bases match TRBD1. The CDR1 and CDR2 encoded by the germline V gene (reference sequence) are SEHNR and FQNEAQ. From the cysteine through the phenylalanine, the CDR3 covers 16 amino acids. This entry keeps only the CDR3 DNA: 48 bases, framed from base 1. Trimming removed 5 bases from V and 0 bases from J; the gene matches leave 9 bases unexplained.